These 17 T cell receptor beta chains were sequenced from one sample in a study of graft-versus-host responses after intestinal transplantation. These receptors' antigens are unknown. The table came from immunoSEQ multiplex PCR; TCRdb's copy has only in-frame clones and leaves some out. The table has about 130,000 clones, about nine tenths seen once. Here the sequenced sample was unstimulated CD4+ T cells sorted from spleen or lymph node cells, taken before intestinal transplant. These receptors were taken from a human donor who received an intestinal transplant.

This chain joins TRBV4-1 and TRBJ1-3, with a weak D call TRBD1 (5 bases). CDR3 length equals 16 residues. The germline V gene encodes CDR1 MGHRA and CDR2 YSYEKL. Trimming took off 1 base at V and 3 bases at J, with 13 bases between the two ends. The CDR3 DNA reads TGCGCCAGCAGCCAAGGGGTCCCGGGGGGTGGAAACACCATATATTTT. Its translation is CASSQGVPGGGNTIYF.

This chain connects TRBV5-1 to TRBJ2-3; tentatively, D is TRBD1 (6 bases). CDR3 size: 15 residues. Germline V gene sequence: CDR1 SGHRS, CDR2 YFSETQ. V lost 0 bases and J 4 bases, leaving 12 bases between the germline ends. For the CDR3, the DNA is TGCGCCAGCAGCTTGGAGACAGGTTTGGCAGATACGCAGTATTTT. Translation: CASSLETGLADTQYF.

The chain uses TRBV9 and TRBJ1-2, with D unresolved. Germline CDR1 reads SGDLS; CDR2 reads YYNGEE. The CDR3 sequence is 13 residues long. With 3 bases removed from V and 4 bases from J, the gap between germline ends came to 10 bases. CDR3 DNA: TGTGCCAGCAGCGCCCTCCTGAGCTATGGCTACACCTTC. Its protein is CASSALLSYGYTF.

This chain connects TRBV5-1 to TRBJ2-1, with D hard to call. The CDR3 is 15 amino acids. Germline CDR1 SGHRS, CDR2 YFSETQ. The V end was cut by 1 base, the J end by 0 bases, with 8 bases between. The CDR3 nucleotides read TGCGCCAGCAGCTTGTCTAGAAGCTCCTACAATGAGCAGTTCTTC. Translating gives CASSLSRSSYNEQFF.

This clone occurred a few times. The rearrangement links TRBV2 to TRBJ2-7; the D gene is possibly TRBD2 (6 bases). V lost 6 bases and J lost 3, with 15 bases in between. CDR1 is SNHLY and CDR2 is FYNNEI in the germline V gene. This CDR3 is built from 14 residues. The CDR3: CASSLELAYYEQYF. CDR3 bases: TGTGCCAGCAGCTTGGAACTAGCTTACTACGAGCAGTACTTC.

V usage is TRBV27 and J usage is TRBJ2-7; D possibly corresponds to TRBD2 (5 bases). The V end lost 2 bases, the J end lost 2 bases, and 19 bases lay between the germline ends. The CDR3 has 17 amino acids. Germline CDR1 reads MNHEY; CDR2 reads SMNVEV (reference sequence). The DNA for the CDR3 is TGTGCCAGCAGTTTAATAAAACAGAGAGCGGACCCCTACGAGCAGTACTTC. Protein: CASSLIKQRADPYEQYF.

CDR3 sequence reads: CASSPMGQNYGYTF. The CDR3 DNA follows: TGTGCCAGCAGCCCGATGGGACAAAACTATGGCTACACCTTC. The J gene is TRBJ1-2, the V gene TRBV28, with D perhaps TRBD1 (6 bases). The ends were cut back, 6 bases at V and 2 bases at J, with 13 bases in the middle. The CDR3 contains 14 residues. Per the germline V gene, CDR1 is MDHEN and CDR2 is SYDVKM.

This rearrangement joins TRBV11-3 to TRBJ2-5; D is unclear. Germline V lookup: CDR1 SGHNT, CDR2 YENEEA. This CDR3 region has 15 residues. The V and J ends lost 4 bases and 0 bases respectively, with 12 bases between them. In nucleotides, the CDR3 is TGTGCCAGCAGCTCCGGTTTGGGGTACCAAGAGACCCAGTACTTC. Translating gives CASSSGLGYQETQYF.

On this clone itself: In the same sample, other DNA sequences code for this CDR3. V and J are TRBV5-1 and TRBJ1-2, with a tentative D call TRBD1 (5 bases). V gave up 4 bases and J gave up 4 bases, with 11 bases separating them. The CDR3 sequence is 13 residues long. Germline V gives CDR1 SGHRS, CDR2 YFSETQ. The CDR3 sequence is CASSPGGAYGYTF. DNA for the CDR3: TGCGCCAGCAGCCCGGGAGGGGCCTATGGCTACACCTTC.

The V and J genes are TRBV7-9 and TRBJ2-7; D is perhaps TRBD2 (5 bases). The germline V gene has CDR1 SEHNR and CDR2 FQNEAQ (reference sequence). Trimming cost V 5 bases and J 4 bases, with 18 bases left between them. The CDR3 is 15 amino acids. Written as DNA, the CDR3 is TGTGCCAGCAGCCCCGATTTGGAGGTTCCTTACGAGCAGTACTTC. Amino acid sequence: CASSPDLEVPYEQYF. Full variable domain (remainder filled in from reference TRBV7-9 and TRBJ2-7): DTGVSQNPRHKITKRGQNVTFRCDPISEHNRLYWYRQTLGQGPEFLTYFQNEAQLEKSRLLSDRFSAERPKGSFSTLEIQRTEQGDSAMYLCASSPDLEVPYEQYFGPGTRLTVT.

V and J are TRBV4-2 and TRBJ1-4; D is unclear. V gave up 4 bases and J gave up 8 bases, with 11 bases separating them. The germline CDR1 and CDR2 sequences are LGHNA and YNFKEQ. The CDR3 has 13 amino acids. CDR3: CASSPPSREKLFF. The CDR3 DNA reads TGTGCCAGCAGCCCACCATCTAGGGAAAAACTGTTTTTT.

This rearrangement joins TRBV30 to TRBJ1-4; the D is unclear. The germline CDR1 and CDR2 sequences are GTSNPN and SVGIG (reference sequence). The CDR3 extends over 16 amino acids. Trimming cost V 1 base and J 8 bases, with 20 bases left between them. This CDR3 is CAWSASLMGRTEKLFF. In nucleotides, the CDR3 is TGTGCCTGGAGTGCATCCCTGATGGGGAGAACGGAAAAACTGTTTTTT.

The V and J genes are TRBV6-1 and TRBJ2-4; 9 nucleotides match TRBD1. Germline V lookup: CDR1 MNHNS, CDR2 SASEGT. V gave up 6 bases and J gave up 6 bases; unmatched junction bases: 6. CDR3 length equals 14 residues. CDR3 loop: CASSPGDRANIQYF. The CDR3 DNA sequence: TGTGCCAGCAGCCCAGGGGACAGGGCAAACATTCAGTACTTC.

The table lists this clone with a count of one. The CDR3 spells CAWTGSNSGNTIYF. The CDR3 DNA reads TGTGCCTGGACAGGTTCGAACTCTGGAAACACCATATATTTT. J is TRBJ1-3 and V is TRBV30; D not certain. The V and J ends lost 4 bases and 0 bases respectively, with 10 bases between them. The CDR3 is 14 residues long. Germline loops: CDR1 GTSNPN, CDR2 SVGIG (reference sequence).

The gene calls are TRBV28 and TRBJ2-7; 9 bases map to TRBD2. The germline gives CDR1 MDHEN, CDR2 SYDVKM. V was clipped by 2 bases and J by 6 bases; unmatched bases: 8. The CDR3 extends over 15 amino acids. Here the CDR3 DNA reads TGTGCCAGCAGTTTACGGATAGCGGGAGTCGGCGAGCAGTACTTC. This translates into CASSLRIAGVGEQYF.

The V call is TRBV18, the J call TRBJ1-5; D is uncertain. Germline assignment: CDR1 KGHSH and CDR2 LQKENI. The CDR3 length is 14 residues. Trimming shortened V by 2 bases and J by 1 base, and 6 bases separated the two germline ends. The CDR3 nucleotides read TGTGCCAGCTCACCATGGCAGAGCAATCAGCCCCAGCATTTT. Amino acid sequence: CASSPWQSNQPQHF.

The chain's CDR3 is CAISGLAGDYNEQFF. As DNA, the CDR3 is TGTGCCATCAGCGGTCTAGCGGGGGATTACAATGAGCAGTTCTTC. V and J are TRBV10-3 and TRBJ2-1; 10 bases are shared with TRBD2. This CDR3 has 15 residues. Germline CDR1 is ENHRY and CDR2 is SYGVKD. Trimming cost V 6 bases and J 4 bases; bases outside gene matches: 6.